A selection of T cell receptor beta chains follows, all from one sample in a study of Graves' ophthalmopathy and Graves' hyperthyroidism. TCRdb fed the multiplex PCR reads into MiXCR, producing one record per CDR3 protein. The sample contains approximately 1.2 million distinct CDR3 sequences, 35% to 40% of which appear only once. Sequencing was carried out using peripheral blood or thyroid tissue (not recorded which). The receptors stem from an adult man with Graves' hyperthyroidism. Both conserved end residues are part of each CDR3. D genes are given only for firm matches. A clone size is listed for some rows: how often the clone was seen (once, few, many), or a class if it is expanded.

v_gene,d_gene,j_gene,abundance,CDR3nt,CDR3aa
TRBV7-8,TRBD1,TRBJ1-4,-,TGTGCCAGCAGCGTCCGGGACAGTAATGAAAAACTGTTTTTT,CASSVRDSNEKLFF
TRBV9,TRBD2,TRBJ2-2,-,TGTGCCAGCAGCGTAAGGGGGACTAGCGGGAGGTACGGCACCGGGGAGCTGTTTTTT,CASSVRGTSGRYGTGELFF
TRBV7-2,-,TRBJ1-1,many,TGTGCCAGCAGCTTAGCGCCGAGGAGAGGTGAAGCTTTCTTT,CASSLAPRRGEAFF
TRBV20-1,TRBD2,TRBJ2-7,many,TGCAGTGCTAGTGCCGGACTAGCAGGAGTTTACGAGCAGTACTTC,CSASAGLAGVYEQYF
TRBV2,-,TRBJ2-7,-,TGTGCCAGCGGATTAGGGACGAGGGATCTGCCCGAGCAGTACTTC,CASGLGTRDLPEQYF
TRBV2,-,TRBJ1-1,many,TGTGCCAGCAGTGATTGGGGCGGAAACACTGAAGCTTTCTTT,CASSDWGGNTEAFF
TRBV11-2,-,TRBJ1-4,-,TGTGCCACCGGAGTTGGAAAACTGTTTTTT,CATGVGKLFF
TRBV2,-,TRBJ1-1,-,TGTGCCAGCAGTTCGACATCCCGACAGATTATGAACACTGAAGCTTTCTTT,CASSSTSRQIMNTEAFF
TRBV12-3/TRBV12-4,-,TRBJ1-5,many,TGTGCCAGCAGCCCGTTAGAGGGTAATCAGCCCCAGCATTTT,CASSPLEGNQPQHF
TRBV20-1,TRBD2,TRBJ2-2,-,TGCAGTGCTAGAGGTAGCGGGACGAACACCGGGGAGCTGTTTTTT,CSARGSGTNTGELFF
TRBV15,TRBD1,TRBJ1-6,-,TGTGCCACCAGCAGATCCGCAGGGACAGGGGAGCGTTCACCCCTCCACTTT,CATSRSAGTGERSPLHF
TRBV27,-,TRBJ2-5,-,TGTGCCAGCAGTTCCTCCGCCGTTTCCGCCCTCGGGGAGACCCAGTACTTC,CASSSSAVSALGETQYF
TRBV29-1,TRBD2,TRBJ2-7,-,TGCAGCGTCGTATGGACTAGCGGGAACCCCGATAGCTCCTACGAGCAGTACTTC,CSVVWTSGNPDSSYEQYF
TRBV20-1,-,TRBJ1-2,-,TGCAGTGCTAGAGGGACTCAGTCCCAGCCTTTCTATGGCTACACCTTC,CSARGTQSQPFYGYTF
TRBV11-2,-,TRBJ2-7,-,TGTGCCAGCAGCTTAACAGCCCTCCGGCCAGACCCCTACGAGCAGTACTTC,CASSLTALRPDPYEQYF
TRBV4-1,TRBD2,TRBJ2-7,many,TGCGCCAGCAGCCACATAGCGGGAGGGAAGCCCTACGAGCAGTACTTC,CASSHIAGGKPYEQYF
TRBV5-1,-,TRBJ2-7,many,TGCGCCAGCAGCCGTCTAGCTAGCTACGAGCAGTACTTC,CASSRLASYEQYF
TRBV20-1,-,TRBJ1-3,many,TGCAGTGCTAGACCCACCCCCGGGCCCCCACGGGGATATTTT,CSARPTPGPPRGYF
TRBV2,TRBD1,TRBJ1-5,-,TGTGCCAGCAGTTGGACAGGGCTTCGCAATCAGCCCCAGCATTTT,CASSWTGLRNQPQHF
TRBV20-1,TRBD1,TRBJ1-5,many,TGCAGTGCTAGAGATCGACAGGGGGCTTGGGATCAGCCCCAGCATTTT,CSARDRQGAWDQPQHF
TRBV12-3/TRBV12-4,-,TRBJ1-2,many,TGTGCCAGCAGTCAAACCGGACGCAAGACTTATGGCTACACCTTC,CASSQTGRKTYGYTF
TRBV5-6,-,TRBJ1-4,many,TGTGCCAGCAGCCAATGGACTGACAAACTGTTTTTT,CASSQWTDKLFF
TRBV5-1,TRBD2,TRBJ2-7,-,TGCGCCAGCAGCCTCTCCGGGACTAGCGGGATCGAGCAGTACTTC,CASSLSGTSGIEQYF
TRBV7-9,TRBD1,TRBJ2-7,many,TGTGCCAGCAGCTTGCCGGGACAGGGGGCCTTCTCCTACGAGCAGTACTTC,CASSLPGQGAFSYEQYF
TRBV28,-,TRBJ1-1,-,TGTGCCAGCAGGACGGTCCGGGGAACTGAAGCTTTCTTT,CASRTVRGTEAFF
TRBV2,TRBD2,TRBJ2-5,many,TGTGCCAGCAGGCCAGGACTAGCGGAAGAGACCCAGTACTTC,CASRPGLAEETQYF
TRBV14,-,TRBJ2-7,few,TGTGCCAGCAGCCTCCGTGTCGGGGGCAGGGGGTACGAGCAGTACTTC,CASSLRVGGRGYEQYF
TRBV7-8,-,TRBJ2-7,many,TGTGCCAGCAGCTTACAGGGACCGTCCTACGAGCAGTACTTC,CASSLQGPSYEQYF
TRBV20-1,-,TRBJ2-7,-,TGCAGTGCTAGCGTCACCAGTTCGACCTACGAGCAGTACTTC,CSASVTSSTYEQYF
TRBV5-5,-,TRBJ1-3,-,TGTGCCAGCAGCCCCTCAGCGTACGTGGGAGGAAACACCATATATTTT,CASSPSAYVGGNTIYF
TRBV2,-,TRBJ2-5,-,TGTGCCAGCAGTGACGGCAGGGTCTTAATCCAAGAGACCCAGTACTTC,CASSDGRVLIQETQYF
TRBV2,-,TRBJ1-5,once,TGTGCCAGCAGTGTTGAGACAGGAGCCCAGCCCCAGCATTTT,CASSVETGAQPQHF
TRBV6-5,TRBD1,TRBJ2-5,-,TGTGCCAGCAGGGTGACAGGGGGCTTCATTGAGACCCAGTACTTC,CASRVTGGFIETQYF